Listed here are 19 T cell receptor beta chains from one sample, sequenced in a study of identical twins. Each CDR3 protein gets one entry after TCRdb re-called the 5' RACE reads with MiXCR. Of approximately 1.8 million distinct CDR3 sequences in the sample, around 29% were seen once. Specimen: cord blood. These receptors all stem from a newborn girl in good health.

The V and J genes are TRBV10-3 and TRBJ2-7; TRBD1 agrees at 10 bases. Germline loops: CDR1 ENHRY, CDR2 SYGVKD. V shed 0 bases, J shed 0 bases, and the junction held 2 bases outside the gene matches. This CDR3 is built from 16 residues. The CDR3 sequence is CAISESDRGLSYEQYF. The CDR3 nucleotides are TGTGCCATCAGTGAGTCTGACAGGGGGCTCTCCTACGAGCAGTACTTC.

This clonotype was seen a handful of times. The chain combines TRBV28 with TRBJ1-5, with 7 nucleotides matching TRBD1. Per germline, CDR1 MDHEN and CDR2 SYDVKM. This CDR3 is 14 amino acids long. After removal of 8 bases from V and 3 bases from J, the junction contained 7 bases not matched to a gene. Here the CDR3 DNA reads TGTGCCAGCTTCCGGCAGGGGGTCAATCAGCCCCAGCATTTT. It is translated as CASFRQGVNQPQHF.

This clonotype has more than one count but fewer than ten. The chain has TRBV20-1 and TRBJ2-3, with 11 bases that match TRBD2. This CDR3 comprises 15 residues. Germline trimming cut 4 bases from V and 5 bases from J; bases unmatched to any gene: 8. CDR1 and CDR2 from the germline V gene are DFQATT and SNEGSKA (reference sequence). CDR3 sequence (DNA): TGCAGTGCTACCCAACTAGCGGGAGCCATAGATACGCAGTATTTT. Its translation: CSATQLAGAIDTQYF.

This rearrangement joins TRBV7-2 to TRBJ2-5, with D perhaps matching TRBD1 (6 bases). Per the germline V gene, CDR1 is SGHTA and CDR2 is FQGNSA. Trimming removed 5 bases from V and 0 bases from J, with 10 bases in between. The CDR3 length is 14 residues. This CDR3 reads CASSNYRDQETQYF. CDR3 DNA: TGTGCCAGCAGCAACTACAGGGACCAAGAGACCCAGTACTTC.

In its sample, this clonotype was seen many times. Its ends do not fully match the called genes, so a read error is possible. The gene calls are TRBV5-1 and TRBJ2-3; tentatively, D is TRBD1 (5 bases). Germline CDR1 is SGHRS and CDR2 is YFSETQ. This CDR3 region has 14 residues. CDR3 region: CASSLVGVADTQYF. The CDR3 nucleotides are TGTGCCAGCAGCTTAGTAGGGGTGGCAGATACGCAGTATTTT. Full variable domain (outside the CDR3, taken from reference TRBV5-1 and TRBJ2-3): KAGVTQTPRYLIKTRGQQVTLSCSPISGHRSVSWYQQTPGQGLQFLFEYFSETQRNKGNFPGRFSGRQFSNSRSEMNVSTLELGDSALYLCASSLVGVADTQYFGPGTRLTVL.

The V and J genes are TRBV6-5 and TRBJ2-5; weak D call: TRBD1 (5 bases). V was clipped by 9 bases and J by 3 bases, with 23 bases between them. The germline CDR1 and CDR2 sequences are MNHEY and SVGAGI. The CDR3 runs 16 residues. CDR3 DNA sequence: TGTGCCAGTAGCTCCAGACAGAATCTGGGGAAAGAGACCCAGTACTTC. Amino acids: CASSSRQNLGKETQYF.

This clonotype was detected many times. The chain carries TRBV7-2 and TRBJ2-7; D call uncertain. The length of the CDR3 is 12 residues. V shed 5 bases and J shed 3 bases, with 8 bases lying between them. Germline CDR1 SGHTA, CDR2 FQGNSA. The CDR3 nucleotides are TGTGCCAGCAGCCAAAGTAACTACGAGCAGTACTTC. Its protein product is CASSQSNYEQYF.

This clonotype was seen a few times. CDR3: CASGTGGTYEQYF. The CDR3 nucleotides are TGTGCCAGCGGGACAGGGGGTACCTACGAGCAGTACTTC. The genes are TRBV7-9 and TRBJ2-7, with 11 positions matching TRBD1. The V gene's germline CDR1 is SEHNR and CDR2 FQNEAQ (reference sequence). V was clipped by 8 bases and J by 2 bases; unmatched bases: 2. CDR3 length: 13 residues.

This chain uses TRBV11-2 with TRBJ2-1, with D perhaps matching TRBD1 or TRBD2 (6 bases each). The CDR3 covers 17 residues. Germline V gene sequence: CDR1 SGHAT, CDR2 FQNNGV. Deletions cut 3 bases from V and 4 bases from J, with 19 bases between. The CDR3 bases are TGTGCCAGCAGCTTTCGGAGTCGAGGGGGGCCATACAATGAGCAGTTCTTC. It codes for CASSFRSRGGPYNEQFF.

DNA for the CDR3: TGTGCCAGCAGCCAAGAAGGGTCCCAGCCCCAGCATTTT. Translating gives CASSQEGSQPQHF. The chain combines TRBV3-1 with TRBJ1-5; the D is unclear. Germline loops: CDR1 LGHDT, CDR2 YNNKEL (reference sequence). The CDR3 has 13 amino acids. V shed 0 bases and J shed 7 bases, with 7 bases lying between them.

V usage is TRBV18 and J usage is TRBJ1-1, with D unresolved. The V gene's germline CDR1 is KGHSH and CDR2 LQKENI. This CDR3 is built from 15 residues. The V end lost 3 bases, the J end lost 4 bases, and 15 bases lay between the germline ends. The CDR3, as DNA: TGTGCCAGCTCACCGACGAATAGGGTGGGCACTGAAGCTTTCTTT. Its protein is CASSPTNRVGTEAFF.

This clonotype was recorded a few times. This CDR3 reads CASSSTGLTDTQYF. As DNA, the CDR3 is TGTGCCAGCAGCTCAACAGGGTTAACAGATACGCAGTATTTT. This rearrangement joins TRBV7-8 to TRBJ2-3, with a weak D call TRBD1 (6 bases). CDR1 and CDR2 (germline): SGHVS, FQNEAQ. The CDR3 loop spans 14 amino acids. Trimming cost V 4 bases and J 3 bases, with 11 bases left between them.

The gene calls are TRBV4-1 and TRBJ2-7, with 11 bases identical to TRBD2. This CDR3 region has 17 residues. The germline V gene has CDR1 MGHRA and CDR2 YSYEKL. V lost 0 bases and J lost 7; bases outside the gene matches: 11. The CDR3 here is CASSQDFTSGSLGEQYF. The CDR3 DNA follows: TGCGCCAGCAGCCAAGATTTCACTAGCGGGAGTCTAGGTGAGCAGTACTTC.

The chain employs TRBV7-2 and TRBJ2-3; 10 bases map to TRBD2. The junction had 6 bases not matched to a gene; V was cut back by 0 bases and J by 6 bases. The CDR3 spans 16 residues. CDR1 and CDR2 from the germline V gene are SGHTA and FQGNSA. CDR3 sequence (DNA): TGTGCCAGCAGCTTAGCGGTACTAGCGGGGATGGATACGCAGTATTTT. Translated: CASSLAVLAGMDTQYF.

This clonotype has more than one count but fewer than ten. The V gene is TRBV28, the J gene TRBJ2-1; 12 bases are a match to TRBD2. The CDR3 is 17 residues long. Per the germline V gene, CDR1 is MDHEN and CDR2 is SYDVKM. After removal of 6 bases from V and 4 bases from J, the junction contained 10 bases not matched to a gene. The CDR3 sequence: CASRSPRTSGVYNEQFF. The CDR3 DNA is TGTGCCAGCAGGTCTCCTCGGACTAGCGGGGTTTACAATGAGCAGTTCTTC.

V and J are TRBV20-1 and TRBJ1-5; D is undetermined. CDR1 is DFQATT and CDR2 is SNEGSKA in the germline V gene (reference sequence). Trimming removed 5 bases from V and 7 bases from J, with 18 bases in between. The CDR3 is made up of 14 amino acids. The CDR3 sequence: CSAQFQVRGQPQHF. The CDR3 nucleotides are TGCAGTGCTCAGTTCCAGGTTCGGGGACAGCCCCAGCATTTT.

The sample holds one count of this clonotype. This chain uses TRBV21-1 with TRBJ2-1; TRBD1, the D gene given by the table, was not confirmed from the DNA. TRBV21-1 is designated a pseudogene. The CDR3 has 15 residues. The CDR3 nucleotides read TGTGCCAGCAGCAAAGGGACACCTTGCTACAATGAGCAGTTCTTC. Encoded protein: CASSKGTPCYNEQFF.

This clonotype showed up many times. The chain joins TRBV12-3 or TRBV12-4 to TRBJ2-7, with D possibly TRBD2 on 6 matching bases. Trimming left V 2 bases short and J 2 bases short, with 10 bases between. This CDR3 comprises 14 residues. CDR3 sequence reads: CASSLTGAPYEQYF. CDR3 nucleotides: TGTGCCAGCAGTTTAACGGGAGCTCCCTACGAGCAGTACTTC.

A few counts support this clonotype. This sequence joins TRBV4-1 and TRBJ2-7; D is possibly TRBD2 (6 bases). The CDR3 extends over 16 amino acids. Looked up from germline, CDR1 is MGHRA and CDR2 is YSYEKL. With 4 bases removed from V and 3 bases from J, the gap between germline ends came to 19 bases. The CDR3 loop reads CASSLTTLARDYEQYF. In DNA, the CDR3 is TGCGCCAGCAGCCTCACGACCCTAGCGAGGGACTACGAGCAGTACTTC.